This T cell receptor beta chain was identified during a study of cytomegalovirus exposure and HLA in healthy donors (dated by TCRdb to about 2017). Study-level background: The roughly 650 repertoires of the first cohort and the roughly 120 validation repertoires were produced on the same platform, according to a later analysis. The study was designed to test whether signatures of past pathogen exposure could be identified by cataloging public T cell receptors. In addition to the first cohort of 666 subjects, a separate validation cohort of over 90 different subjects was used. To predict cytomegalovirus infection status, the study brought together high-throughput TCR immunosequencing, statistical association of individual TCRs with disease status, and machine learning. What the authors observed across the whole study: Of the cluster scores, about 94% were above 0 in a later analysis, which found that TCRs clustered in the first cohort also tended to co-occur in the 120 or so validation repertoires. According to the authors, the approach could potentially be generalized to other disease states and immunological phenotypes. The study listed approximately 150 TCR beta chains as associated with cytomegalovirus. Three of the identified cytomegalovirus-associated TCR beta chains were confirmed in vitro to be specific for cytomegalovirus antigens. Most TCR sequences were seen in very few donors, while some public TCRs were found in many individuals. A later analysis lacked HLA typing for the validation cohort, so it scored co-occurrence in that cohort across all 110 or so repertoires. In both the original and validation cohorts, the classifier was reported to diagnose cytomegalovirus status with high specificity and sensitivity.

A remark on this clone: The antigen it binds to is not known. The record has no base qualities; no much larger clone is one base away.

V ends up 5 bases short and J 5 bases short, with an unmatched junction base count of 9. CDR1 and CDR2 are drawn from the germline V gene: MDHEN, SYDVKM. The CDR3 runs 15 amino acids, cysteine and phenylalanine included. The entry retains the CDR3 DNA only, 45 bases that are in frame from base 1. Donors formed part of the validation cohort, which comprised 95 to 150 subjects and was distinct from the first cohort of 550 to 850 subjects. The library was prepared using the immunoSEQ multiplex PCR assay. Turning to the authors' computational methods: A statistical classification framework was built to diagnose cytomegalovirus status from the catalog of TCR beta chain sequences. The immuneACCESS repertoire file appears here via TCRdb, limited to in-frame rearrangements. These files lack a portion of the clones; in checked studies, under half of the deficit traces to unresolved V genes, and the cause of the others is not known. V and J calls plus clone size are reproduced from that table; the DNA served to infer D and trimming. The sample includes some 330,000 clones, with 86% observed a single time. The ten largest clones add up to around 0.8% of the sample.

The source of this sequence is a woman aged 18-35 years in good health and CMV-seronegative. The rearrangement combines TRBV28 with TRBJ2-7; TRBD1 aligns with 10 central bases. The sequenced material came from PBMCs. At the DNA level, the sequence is TGTGCCAGCAGTCAGCGACAGGGGGCAGGAGACGAGCAGTACTTC. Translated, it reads CASSQRQGAGDEQYF.